These 24 T cell receptor beta chains share one sample of origin, sequenced in a study of blood T cell repertoires in COVID-19. Clones were sequenced by immunoSEQ multiplex PCR, and TCRdb holds only the in-frame ones, with some missing. The profile shows hundreds of thousands of clones, about nine tenths of them singletons. Material: peripheral blood. The source of these receptors is a woman aged 25 to 39 with active or convalescent COVID-19.

J is TRBJ1-1 and V is TRBV19; D not resolved. The CDR3 has 14 residues. Germline-derived CDR1 and CDR2 are LNHDA and SQIVND (reference sequence). V was pared by 5 bases and J by 4 bases, with 14 bases between. CDR3 sequence reads: CASSAPQAFTEAFF. The CDR3 coding sequence is TGTGCCAGTAGTGCCCCGCAGGCCTTCACTGAAGCTTTCTTT.

The sample holds a few counts of this clone. The same CDR3 arises from other DNA sequences in this sample as well. This chain connects TRBV27 to TRBJ1-5; tentatively, D is TRBD1 (5 bases). V was pared by 3 bases and J by 7 bases, with 7 bases between. Germline lookup yields CDR1 MNHEY and CDR2 SMNVEV (reference sequence). The CDR3 consists of 12 residues. DNA for the CDR3: TGTGCCAGCAGTTTTGGGGGGCAGCCCCAGCATTTT. This gives the protein CASSFGGQPQHF.

This rearrangement joins TRBV12-5 to TRBJ2-2; D possibly corresponds to TRBD1 (7 bases). Germline-derived CDR1 and CDR2 are LGHNT and FRNRAP. Trimming shortened V by 4 bases and J by 7 bases, and 13 bases separated the two germline ends. CDR3 length: 14 residues. The chain's CDR3 is CASGSPGGFGELFF. CDR3 DNA: TGTGCTAGTGGTTCCCCAGGGGGGTTCGGGGAGCTGTTTTTT.

The chain is built from TRBV2 and TRBJ2-7, with D possibly TRBD1 on 5 matching bases. The CDR3 is 15 amino acids. Per germline, CDR1 SNHLY and CDR2 FYNNEI. Trimming removed 5 bases from V and 6 bases from J, with 20 bases in between. The CDR3 here is CASSPPVMGQVEQYF. As DNA, the CDR3 is TGTGCCAGCAGTCCCCCGGTGATGGGGCAGGTCGAGCAGTACTTC. The whole variable domain, filled in from reference TRBV2 and TRBJ2-7, reads EPEVTQTPSHQVTQMGQEVILRCVPISNHLYFYWYRQILGQKVEFLVSFYNNEISEKSEIFDDQFSVERPDGSNFTLKIRSTKLEDSAMYFCASSPPVMGQVEQYFGPGTRLTVT.

This chain links TRBV5-1 with TRBJ2-3; the D is unclear. The CDR3 length is 12 residues. Germline CDR1 and CDR2: SGHRS and YFSETQ. Trimming removed 4 bases at V and 2 bases at J, with 5 bases between. CDR3 in DNA: TGCGCCAGCAGCGGCAACACAGATACGCAGTATTTT. Translated: CASSGNTDTQYF.

The CDR3 region has the DNA TGTGCCAGCAGTTATTTGCCGGGGGATACGCAGTATTTT. Residues: CASSYLPGDTQYF. The chain combines TRBV6-5 with TRBJ2-3; D may be TRBD2 (5 bases). CDR1 and CDR2 from the germline V gene are MNHEY and SVGAGI. Deletions cut 3 bases from V and 6 bases from J, with 10 bases between. The CDR3 is 13 amino acids.

The chain combines TRBV14 with TRBJ1-1; D remains unclear. Germline assignment: CDR1 SGHDN and CDR2 FVKESK. This CDR3 has 12 amino acids. V was shortened by 4 bases and J by 5 bases, with 8 bases between the two germline ends. CDR3 in DNA: TGTGCCAGCAGCCTCTCGGGGACTGAAGCTTTCTTT. It yields the protein CASSLSGTEAFF.

The rearrangement joins TRBV27 to TRBJ2-1, with 14 bases matching TRBD2. Germline V gene sequence: CDR1 MNHEY, CDR2 SMNVEV (reference sequence). V dropped 5 bases and J dropped 7; count of bases not matched to a gene: 7. The CDR3 is 16 amino acids. The CDR3 DNA sequence: TGTGCCAGCAGTCCGGGACTAGCGGGAGTAGGGAATGAGCAGTTCTTC. Translating it yields CASSPGLAGVGNEQFF.

The gene calls are TRBV28 and TRBJ1-6; the D gene is possibly TRBD1 (6 bases). This CDR3 has 14 residues. The germline V and J ends were trimmed by 5 bases and 10 bases, with 15 bases remaining between them. CDR1 is MDHEN, CDR2 SYDVKM, per germline. In DNA form, the CDR3 reads TGTGCCAGCAGTCGACAGGCCCTGGGATCACCCCTCCACTTT. The encoded protein is CASSRQALGSPLHF.

The chain joins TRBV5-6 to TRBJ1-2; TRBD1 matches 8 bases. V lost 0 bases and J lost 10; bases outside the gene matches: 8. In germline, CDR1 is SGHDT, CDR2 YYEEEE. The CDR3 consists of 14 residues. CDR3 bases: TGTGCCAGCAGCTTGGCCGGGACAGGTCCATACTACACCTTC. Amino acid sequence: CASSLAGTGPYYTF.

This chain uses TRBV6-5 with TRBJ1-1; D is perhaps TRBD1 (5 bases). The V end lost 6 bases, the J end lost 5 bases, and 13 bases lay between the germline ends. The CDR3 covers 13 residues. In germline, CDR1 is MNHEY, CDR2 SVGAGI. The CDR3 region has the DNA TGTGCCAGCAGCCGGGGGTTGACGACTGAAGCTTTCTTT. It specifies CASSRGLTTEAFF.

This CDR3 is CASSPQSNEKLFF. CDR3 DNA: TGTGCCAGCTCACCTCAGTCTAATGAAAAACTGTTTTTT. The rearrangement joins TRBV18 to TRBJ1-4; no reliable D call. This CDR3 is built from 13 residues. V lost 3 bases to trimming and J lost 3 bases, with 5 bases between them. The germline CDR1 and CDR2 sequences are KGHSH and LQKENI.

This clone came up once. In the same sample, other DNA sequences code for this CDR3. The chain couples TRBV4-1 to TRBJ1-3, with D possibly TRBD1 on 6 matching bases. Looked up from germline, CDR1 is MGHRA and CDR2 is YSYEKL. The CDR3 has 14 amino acids. V gave up 3 bases and J gave up 4 bases, with 10 bases separating them. CDR3 region: CASSQGGGGNTIYF. The CDR3 DNA is TGCGCCAGCAGCCAGGGAGGGGGGGGAAACACCATATATTTT.

The chain is built from TRBV6-5 and TRBJ2-1, with D possibly being TRBD2 (6 bases). The CDR3 runs to 14 residues. CDR1 is MNHEY and CDR2 is SVGAGI in the germline V gene. V lost 10 bases, J lost 7 bases, and 20 bases lay in between. CDR3 in amino acids: CATGRAGSLNEQFF. The CDR3 DNA reads as TGTGCCACCGGCCGGGCGGGATCTTTAAATGAGCAGTTCTTC.

This chain joins TRBV6-1 and TRBJ2-1; 9 positions match TRBD2. The CDR3 sequence is 16 residues long. V was pared by 3 bases and J by 4 bases, with 7 bases of the junction left unmatched. Germline lookup yields CDR1 MNHNS and CDR2 SASEGT. CDR3 sequence reads: CASSEVSGGLYNEQFF. CDR3 nucleotides: TGTGCCAGCAGTGAGGTCAGCGGGGGGCTTTACAATGAGCAGTTCTTC.

This chain links TRBV5-1 with TRBJ2-7; 7 nucleotides agree with TRBD1. This CDR3 is 16 amino acids long. CDR1 and CDR2 from the germline V gene are SGHRS and YFSETQ. V dropped 2 bases and J dropped 2; count of bases not matched to a gene: 10. CDR3 DNA: TGCGCCAGCAGCTTAGATTCCGGGACAGCTGCCTACGAGCAGTACTTC. Translated: CASSLDSGTAAYEQYF.

This clone was detected only a few times. J is TRBJ1-3 and V is TRBV5-1; 9 nucleotides agree with TRBD1. CDR3 size: 17 residues. Germline lookup yields CDR1 SGHRS and CDR2 YFSETQ. The junction had 7 bases not matched to a gene; V was cut back by 3 bases and J by 0 bases. Written as DNA, the CDR3 is TGCGCCAGCAGCTGGGGGACAGGGACAAGCTCTGGAAACACCATATATTTT. Amino acid sequence: CASSWGTGTSSGNTIYF.

This chain uses TRBV14 with TRBJ2-3; 10 positions agree with TRBD2. V gave up 2 bases and J gave up 2 bases; unmatched junction bases: 4. The length of the CDR3 is 16 residues. Germline CDR1 SGHDN, CDR2 FVKESK. This chain's CDR3 is CASSQIAGGLTDTQYF. As DNA, the CDR3 is TGTGCCAGCAGCCAAATAGCGGGGGGTCTCACAGATACGCAGTATTTT.

As to this clone: The same CDR3 also results from other DNA sequences found in this sample. V and J are TRBV12-3 or TRBV12-4 and TRBJ1-2, with D possibly TRBD1 on 6 matching bases. V dropped 6 bases and J dropped 2 bases, with 10 bases sitting between them. There are 13 residues in the CDR3. The chain's CDR3 is CASRVTGNYGYTF. As DNA, the CDR3 is TGTGCCAGCAGGGTCACAGGGAACTATGGCTACACCTTC.

The chain uses TRBV7-8 and TRBJ2-1; 10 nucleotides match TRBD2. The CDR3 has 14 residues. V lost 6 bases to trimming and J lost 6 bases; unmatched junction nucleotides: 5. Germline V gene sequence: CDR1 SGHVS, CDR2 FQNEAQ. CDR3 sequence reads: CASRGLAATNEQFF. The CDR3 coding sequence is TGTGCCAGCAGAGGACTAGCGGCTACCAATGAGCAGTTCTTC.

This chain uses TRBV27 with TRBJ1-2, with a tentative D call TRBD1 (5 bases). Germline CDR1 reads MNHEY; CDR2 reads SMNVEV (reference sequence). CDR3 length: 13 amino acids. V dropped 7 bases and J dropped 6 bases, with 15 bases sitting between them. CDR3 in DNA: TGTGCCAGCAAAACCGGGGGGGGAGATGGCTACACCTTC. Translating gives CASKTGGGDGYTF.

V usage is TRBV11-3 and J usage is TRBJ1-1; TRBD1 is a possible D gene (5 bases). Germline assignment: CDR1 SGHNT and CDR2 YENEEA. The CDR3 spans 14 residues. Trimming left V 4 bases short and J 4 bases short, with 13 bases between. CDR3 residues: CASSYSGVGTEAFF. In DNA, the CDR3 is TGTGCCAGCAGCTACTCGGGGGTAGGCACTGAAGCTTTCTTT.

The V call is TRBV19, the J call TRBJ2-1; 10 bases line up with TRBD1. The CDR3 loop spans 13 amino acids. V lost 9 bases to trimming and J lost 7 bases; unmatched junction nucleotides: 6. Germline V gives CDR1 LNHDA, CDR2 SQIVND (reference sequence). The CDR3 is CASRGQGRNEQFF. The CDR3 DNA reads as TGTGCCAGCCGGGGACAGGGGAGGAATGAGCAGTTCTTC.

The J gene is TRBJ1-1, the V gene TRBV24-1, with no clear D. With 8 bases removed from V and 7 bases from J, the gap between germline ends came to 4 bases. CDR1 and CDR2 (germline): KGHDR, SFDVKD. This CDR3 has 9 amino acids. The chain's CDR3 is CATINEAFF. CDR3 sequence (DNA): TGTGCCACCATCAATGAAGCTTTCTTT.